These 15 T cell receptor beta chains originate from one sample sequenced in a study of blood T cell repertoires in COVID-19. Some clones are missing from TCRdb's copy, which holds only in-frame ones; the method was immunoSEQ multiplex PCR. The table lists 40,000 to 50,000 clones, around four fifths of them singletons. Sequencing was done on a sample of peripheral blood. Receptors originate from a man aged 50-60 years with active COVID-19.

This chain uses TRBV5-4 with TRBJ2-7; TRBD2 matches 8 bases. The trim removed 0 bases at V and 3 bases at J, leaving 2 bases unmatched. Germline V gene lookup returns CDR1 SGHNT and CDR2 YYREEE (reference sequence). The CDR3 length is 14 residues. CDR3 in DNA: TGTGCCAGCAGCTTGGGTCGGGGGGGCTACGAGCAGTACTTC. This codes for CASSLGRGGYEQYF.

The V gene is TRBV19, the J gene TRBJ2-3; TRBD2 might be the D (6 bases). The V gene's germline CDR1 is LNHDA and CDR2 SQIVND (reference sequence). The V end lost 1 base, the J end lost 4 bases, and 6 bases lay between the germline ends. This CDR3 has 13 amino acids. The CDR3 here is CASSIGGADTQYF. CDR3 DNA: TGTGCCAGTAGTATAGGCGGGGCAGATACGCAGTATTTT.

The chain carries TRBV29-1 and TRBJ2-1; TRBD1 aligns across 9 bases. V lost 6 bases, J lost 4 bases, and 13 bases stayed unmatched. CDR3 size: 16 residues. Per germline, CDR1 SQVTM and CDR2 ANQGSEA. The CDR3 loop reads CSVGWIGTGKYNEQFF. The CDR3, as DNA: TGCAGCGTAGGGTGGATCGGGACAGGGAAATACAATGAGCAGTTCTTC.

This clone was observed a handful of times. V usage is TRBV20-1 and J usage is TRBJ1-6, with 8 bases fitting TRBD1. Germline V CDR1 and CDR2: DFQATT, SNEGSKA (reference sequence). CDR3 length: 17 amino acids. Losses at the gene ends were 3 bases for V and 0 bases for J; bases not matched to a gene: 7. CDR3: CSASGTGQGSYNSPLHF. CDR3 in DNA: TGCAGTGCTAGTGGTACCGGACAGGGCTCCTATAATTCACCCCTCCACTTT.

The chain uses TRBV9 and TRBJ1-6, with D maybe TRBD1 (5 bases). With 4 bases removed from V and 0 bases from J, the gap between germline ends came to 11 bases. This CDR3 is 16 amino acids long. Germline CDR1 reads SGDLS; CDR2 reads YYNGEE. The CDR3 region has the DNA TGTGCCAGCAGCCCCCGACAGAGCTCCTATAATTCACCCCTCCACTTT. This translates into CASSPRQSSYNSPLHF.

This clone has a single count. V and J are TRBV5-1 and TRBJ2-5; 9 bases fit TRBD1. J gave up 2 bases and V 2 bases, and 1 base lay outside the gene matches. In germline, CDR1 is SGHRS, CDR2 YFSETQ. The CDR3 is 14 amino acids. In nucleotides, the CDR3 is TGCGCCAGCAGCTTAGGGACAGGGCAAGAGACCCAGTACTTC. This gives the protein CASSLGTGQETQYF. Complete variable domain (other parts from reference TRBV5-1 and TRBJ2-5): KAGVTQTPRYLIKTRGQQVTLSCSPISGHRSVSWYQQTPGQGLQFLFEYFSETQRNKGNFPGRFSGRQFSNSRSEMNVSTLELGDSALYLCASSLGTGQETQYFGPGTRLLVL.

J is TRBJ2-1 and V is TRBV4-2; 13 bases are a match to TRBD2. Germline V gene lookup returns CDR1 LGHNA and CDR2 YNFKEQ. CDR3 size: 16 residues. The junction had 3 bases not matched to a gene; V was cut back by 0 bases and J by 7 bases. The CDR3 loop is CASSQDTSGRVNEQFF. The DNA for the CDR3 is TGTGCCAGCAGCCAAGATACTAGCGGGAGGGTTAATGAGCAGTTCTTC.

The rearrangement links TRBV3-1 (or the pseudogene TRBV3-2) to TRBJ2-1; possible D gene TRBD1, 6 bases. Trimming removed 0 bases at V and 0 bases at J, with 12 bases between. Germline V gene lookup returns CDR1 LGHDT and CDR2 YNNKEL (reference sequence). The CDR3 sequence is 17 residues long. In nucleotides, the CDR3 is TGTGCCAGCAGCCAAGATAGGGGGATTAGCTCCTACAATGAGCAGTTCTTC. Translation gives CASSQDRGISSYNEQFF.

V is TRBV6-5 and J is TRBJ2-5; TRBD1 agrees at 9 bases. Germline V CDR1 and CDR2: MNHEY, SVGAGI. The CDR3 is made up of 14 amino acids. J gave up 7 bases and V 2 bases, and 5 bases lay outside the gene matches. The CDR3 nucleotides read TGTGCCAGCAGTTACGGGACAGGGAAGATGACCCAGTACTTC. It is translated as CASSYGTGKMTQYF.

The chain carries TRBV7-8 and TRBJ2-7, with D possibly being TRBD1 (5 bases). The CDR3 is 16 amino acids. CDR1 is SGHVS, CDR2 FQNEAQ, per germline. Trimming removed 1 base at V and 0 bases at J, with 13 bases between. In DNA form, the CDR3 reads TGTGCCAGCAGCTTAGGGGGCGTGGGGTACTCCTACGAGCAGTACTTC. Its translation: CASSLGGVGYSYEQYF.

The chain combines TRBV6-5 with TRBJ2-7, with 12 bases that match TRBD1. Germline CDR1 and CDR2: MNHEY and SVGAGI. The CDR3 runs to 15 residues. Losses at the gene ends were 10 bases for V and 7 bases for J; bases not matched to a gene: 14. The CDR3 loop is CATAGGGQGAKEQYF. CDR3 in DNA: TGTGCCACCGCCGGAGGGGGACAGGGGGCTAAGGAGCAGTACTTC.

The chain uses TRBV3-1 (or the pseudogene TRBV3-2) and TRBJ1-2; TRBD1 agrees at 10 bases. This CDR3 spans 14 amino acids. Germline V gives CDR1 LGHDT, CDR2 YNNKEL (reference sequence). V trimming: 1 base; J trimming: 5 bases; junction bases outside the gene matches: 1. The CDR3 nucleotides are TGTGCCAGCAGCCAAGGGACAGGGGGTTATGGCTACACCTTC. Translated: CASSQGTGGYGYTF.

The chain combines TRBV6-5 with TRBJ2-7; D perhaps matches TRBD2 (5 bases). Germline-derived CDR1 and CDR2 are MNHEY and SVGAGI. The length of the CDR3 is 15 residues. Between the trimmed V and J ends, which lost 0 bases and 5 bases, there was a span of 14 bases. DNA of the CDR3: TGTGCCAGCAGTTACTCGAGCCGGGGAAGTAACGAGCAGTACTTC. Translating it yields CASSYSSRGSNEQYF.

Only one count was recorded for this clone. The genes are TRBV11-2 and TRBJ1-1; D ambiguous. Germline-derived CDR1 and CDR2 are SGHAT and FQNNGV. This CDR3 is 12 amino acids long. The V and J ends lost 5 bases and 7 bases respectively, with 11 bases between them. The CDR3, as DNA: TGTGCCAGCAGCCAACTTTACAGTGAAGCTTTCTTT. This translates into CASSQLYSEAFF.

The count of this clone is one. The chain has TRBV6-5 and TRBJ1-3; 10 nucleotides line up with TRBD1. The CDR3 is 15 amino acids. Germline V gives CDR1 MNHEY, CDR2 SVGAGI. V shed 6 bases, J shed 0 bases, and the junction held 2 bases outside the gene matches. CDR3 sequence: CASRRTGGSGNTIYF. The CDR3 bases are TGTGCCAGCAGACGGACAGGGGGCTCTGGAAACACCATATATTTT.